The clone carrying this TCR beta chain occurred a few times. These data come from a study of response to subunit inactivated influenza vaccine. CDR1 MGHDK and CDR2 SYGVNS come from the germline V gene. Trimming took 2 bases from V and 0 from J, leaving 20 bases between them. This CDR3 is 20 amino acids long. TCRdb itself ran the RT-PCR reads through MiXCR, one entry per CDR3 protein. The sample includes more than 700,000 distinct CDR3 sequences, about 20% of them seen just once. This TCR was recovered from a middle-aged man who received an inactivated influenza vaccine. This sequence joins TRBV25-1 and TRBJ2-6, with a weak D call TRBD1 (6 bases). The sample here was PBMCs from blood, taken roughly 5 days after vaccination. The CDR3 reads CASSEPLHTGIISGANVLTF. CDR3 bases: TGTGCCAGCAGTGAACCACTTCACACAGGGATTATCTCTGGGGCCAACGTCCTGACTTTC. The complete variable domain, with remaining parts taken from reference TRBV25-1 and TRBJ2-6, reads EADIYQTPRYLVIGTGKKITLECSQTMGHDKMYWYQQDPGMELHLIHYSYGVNSTEKGDLSSESTVSRIRTEHFPLTLESARPSHTSQYLCASSEPLHTGIISGANVLTFGAGSRLTVL.